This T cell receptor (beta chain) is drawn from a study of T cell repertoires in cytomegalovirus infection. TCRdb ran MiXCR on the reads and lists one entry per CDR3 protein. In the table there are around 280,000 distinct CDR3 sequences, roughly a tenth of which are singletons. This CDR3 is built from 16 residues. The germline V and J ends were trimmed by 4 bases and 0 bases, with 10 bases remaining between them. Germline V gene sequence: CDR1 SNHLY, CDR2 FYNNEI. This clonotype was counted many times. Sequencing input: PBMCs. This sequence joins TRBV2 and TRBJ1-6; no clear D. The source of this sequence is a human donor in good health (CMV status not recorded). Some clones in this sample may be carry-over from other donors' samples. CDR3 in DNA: TGTGCCAGCAGTGTGTCTGGTAGCTCCTATAATTCACCCCTCCACTTT. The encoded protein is CASSVSGSSYNSPLHF.